These 23 T cell receptor beta chains came from one sample sequenced in a study of blood T cells in healthy people across ages. A second PCR of 7 to 11 cycles used a sample-barcoded 5' primer and a J-beta primer mix. From the 5' RACE reads, TCRdb called clonotypes with MiXCR, one entry per CDR3 protein. The repertoire consists of about 1.1 million distinct CDR3 sequences, with 35% to 40% occurring once and the leading ten covering over 10%. What was sequenced was blood. These receptors were obtained from a man younger than 30 in good health.

This clonotype was counted once. The chain links TRBV20-1 to TRBJ1-5, with D perhaps TRBD1 (5 bases). Looked up from germline, CDR1 is DFQATT and CDR2 is SNEGSKA (reference sequence). V was clipped by 1 base and J by 0 bases, with 13 bases between them. The CDR3 runs to 16 residues. The CDR3 here is CSARVPGRISNQPQHF. CDR3 DNA: TGCAGTGCTAGAGTTCCGGGGCGGATTAGCAATCAGCCCCAGCATTTT.

This rearrangement joins TRBV12-3 or TRBV12-4 to TRBJ2-2, with a weak D call TRBD2 (5 bases). The CDR3 is 14 residues long. Deletions cut 5 bases from V and 5 bases from J, with 12 bases between. The CDR3 protein is CASSPLRLTGELFF. The CDR3 DNA is TGTGCCAGCAGTCCACTTAGACTAACCGGGGAGCTGTTTTTT.

V gene TRBV4-3 combines with J gene TRBJ2-1, with a possible D match to TRBD2 (5 bases). The end of the DNA fits TRBJ2-7 better, so the J call may be wrong. The CDR3 runs to 15 residues. Germline V CDR1 and CDR2: LGHNA, YSLEER. The CDR3 reads CASSQMGSSYNEQYF. In DNA, the CDR3 is TGCGCCAGCAGCCAAATGGGGAGCTCCTACAATGAGCAGTACTTC.

This clonotype was detected many times. V and J are TRBV3-1 and TRBJ2-3, with D possibly being TRBD1 (5 bases). The CDR3 extends over 15 amino acids. Trimming took off 0 bases at V and 5 bases at J, with 12 bases between the two ends. Germline V gene data show CDR1 as LGHDT and CDR2 as YNNKEL (reference sequence). The DNA for the CDR3 is TGTGCCAGCAGCCAAGATGTTCGACAGAAAGATACGCAGTATTTT. Amino acid sequence: CASSQDVRQKDTQYF.

The chain combines TRBV12-3 or TRBV12-4 with TRBJ2-1, with 13 bases lining up with TRBD2. The CDR3 is 19 amino acids. The V and J ends lost 1 base and 0 bases, in that order; junction bases with no gene match: 6. CDR3 nucleotides: TGTGCCAGCAGTTTAGTGGGACTAGCGGGGAAGAGCTCCTACAATGAGCAGTTCTTC. This sequence encodes CASSLVGLAGKSSYNEQFF.

This clonotype was picked up many times. The gene calls are TRBV7-9 and TRBJ1-5; D unclear. From germline, CDR1 is SEHNR and CDR2 FQNEAQ (reference sequence). This CDR3 comprises 16 residues. Trimming took off 5 bases at V and 0 bases at J, with 14 bases between the two ends. The CDR3 DNA follows: TGTGCCAGCAGCATGGATAAGGGAGATAGCAATCAGCCCCAGCATTTT. Its protein product is CASSMDKGDSNQPQHF.

The chain is built from TRBV6-1 and TRBJ1-4, with unresolved D. V lost 1 base and J lost 5, with 8 bases in between. There are 14 residues in the CDR3. Germline V gives CDR1 MNHNS, CDR2 SASEGT. The CDR3 DNA follows: TGTGCCAGCAGTGAAGGTTTCGCGAATGAAAAACTGTTTTTT. It specifies CASSEGFANEKLFF.

This clonotype has more than one count but fewer than ten. The chain combines TRBV12-3 or TRBV12-4 with TRBJ1-2; D may be TRBD1 (6 bases). Trimming stripped 7 bases from V and 0 bases from J, with 15 bases between. The CDR3 totals 15 residues. The chain's CDR3 is CASTQTGLPNYGYTF. In DNA form, the CDR3 reads TGTGCCAGCACCCAGACAGGTCTTCCTAACTATGGCTACACCTTC.

This clonotype was detected a few times. The chain has TRBV30 and TRBJ2-7; D unclear. The CDR3 sequence is 13 residues long. The V and J ends lost 8 bases and 0 bases respectively, with 14 bases between them. Germline-derived CDR1 and CDR2 are GTSNPN and SVGIG (reference sequence). CDR3 sequence reads: CAGEESFSYEQYF. DNA of the CDR3: TGTGCCGGAGAGGAAAGTTTCTCCTACGAGCAGTACTTC.

This clonotype turned up a few times. This chain uses TRBV12-3 or TRBV12-4 with TRBJ2-5, with 8 positions matching TRBD2. The CDR3 length is 15 residues. Trimming removed 1 base from V and 11 bases from J; junction bases left unmatched: 12. In DNA form, the CDR3 reads TGTGCCAGCAGTTTAGAAGGCGGGGGGTCGAATGAGCAGTACTTC. Translation: CASSLEGGGSNEQYF.

This clonotype came up many times. The chain recombines TRBV7-9 with TRBJ1-1, with D maybe TRBD1 (6 bases). CDR1 is SEHNR and CDR2 is FQNEAQ in the germline V gene (reference sequence). This CDR3 comprises 12 residues. The germline V and J ends were trimmed by 2 bases and 12 bases, with 13 bases remaining between them. CDR3 amino acids: CASSLIQGYSFF. The DNA of the CDR3 is TGTGCCAGCAGCTTAATACAGGGATATTCTTTCTTT. Combining the CDR3 with reference TRBV7-9 and TRBJ1-1 gives the whole variable domain DTGVSQNPRHKITKRGQNVTFRCDPISEHNRLYWYRQTLGQGPEFLTYFQNEAQLEKSRLLSDRFSAERPKGSFSTLEIQRTEQGDSAMYLCASSLIQGYSFFGQGTRLTVV.

This clonotype was found a few times. The V and J genes are TRBV5-1 and TRBJ2-1; TRBD2 aligns across 15 bases. The trim removed 5 bases at V and 10 bases at J, leaving 7 bases unmatched. The germline CDR1 and CDR2 sequences are SGHRS and YFSETQ. CDR3 length: 15 amino acids. CDR3 DNA sequence: TGCGCCAGCAGAACCGGGACTAGCGGGGGGTGGGAGCAGTTCTTC. It yields the protein CASRTGTSGGWEQFF.

This clonotype was detected a few times. The chain employs TRBV5-6 and TRBJ1-5, with 8 bases aligning to TRBD1. The germline V gene encodes CDR1 SGHDT and CDR2 YYEEEE. The V and J ends lost 4 bases and 3 bases, in that order; junction bases with no gene match: 9. This CDR3 spans 16 amino acids. Here the CDR3 DNA reads TGTGCCAGCAGCACCGCGACAGGGGACGCCAATCAGCCCCAGCATTTT. Residues: CASSTATGDANQPQHF. The full variable domain, its missing parts supplied by reference TRBV5-6 and TRBJ1-5, is DAGVTQSPTHLIKTRGQQVTLRCSPKSGHDTVSWYQQALGQGPQFIFQYYEEEERQRGNFPDRFSGHQFPNYSSELNVNALLLGDSALYLCASSTATGDANQPQHFGDGTRLSIL.

The chain employs TRBV18 and TRBJ1-2; D gene ambiguous. The germline V gene encodes CDR1 KGHSH and CDR2 LQKENI. Trimming stripped 2 bases from V and 4 bases from J, with 8 bases between. The CDR3 has 13 residues. This CDR3 is CASSPGRIYGYTF. In DNA form, the CDR3 reads TGTGCCAGCTCACCAGGGCGGATCTATGGCTACACCTTC.

This clonotype was seen ten or more times. This chain links TRBV12-3 or TRBV12-4 with TRBJ1-2, with D unresolved. This CDR3 is 12 amino acids long. Deletions cut 6 bases from V and 4 bases from J, with 9 bases between. The CDR3 DNA sequence: TGTGCCAGCAGCCCCAACACCTATGGCTACACCTTC. It codes for CASSPNTYGYTF.

There are a few counts of this clonotype. The gene calls are TRBV21-1 and TRBJ2-3; the table gives TRBD2 as D, unverified against the DNA. TRBV21-1 is a listed pseudogene. This CDR3 is built from 16 residues. The CDR3 region has the DNA TGTGCCAGCAGCAATACTAGCGGGGGGTCATCAGATACGCAGTATTTT. Translated: CASSNTSGGSSDTQYF.

V and J are TRBV12-3 or TRBV12-4 and TRBJ2-5, with TRBD1 matching 7 bases. The CDR3 extends over 13 amino acids. V shed 3 bases, J shed 5 bases, and the junction held 3 bases outside the gene matches. In DNA, the CDR3 is TGTGCCAGCAGTTTCGACAGGGAGGAGACCCAGTACTTC. Encoded protein: CASSFDREETQYF.

In this sample, this clonotype turned up many times. This sequence joins TRBV20-1 and TRBJ2-1; TRBD2 matches at 9 bases. CDR3 size: 18 residues. J gave up 1 base and V 5 bases, and 15 bases lay outside the gene matches. The germline V gene has CDR1 DFQATT and CDR2 SNEGSKA (reference sequence). The CDR3 bases are TGCAGTGCTGAATCAGCGGGGGGTCATTCTGATTCCTACAATGAGCAGTTCTTC. It specifies CSAESAGGHSDSYNEQFF.

This clonotype was seen more than once but under ten times. This sequence joins TRBV25-1 and TRBJ1-6; no clear D. CDR1 MGHDK and CDR2 SYGVNS come from the germline V gene. The CDR3 runs 14 residues. V was cut by 3 bases and J by 4 bases, with 7 bases left in between. In nucleotides, the CDR3 is TGTGCCAGCAGTGAGAAGGGTTATAATTCACCCCTCCACTTT. It encodes CASSEKGYNSPLHF. Using reference TRBV25-1 and TRBJ1-6 for the parts outside the CDR3, the full variable domain is EADIYQTPRYLVIGTGKKITLECSQTMGHDKMYWYQQDPGMELHLIHYSYGVNSTEKGDLSSESTVSRIRTEHFPLTLESARPSHTSQYLCASSEKGYNSPLHFGNGTRLTVT.

V is TRBV21-1 and J is TRBJ2-7; TRBD1 reflects the table's D call only, with no check against the DNA. TRBV21-1 is a pseudogene locus. The CDR3 covers 15 residues. The CDR3 bases are TGTGCCAGCAGAAGAGGGGCGGAAGACCACTACGAGCAGTACTTC. This codes for CASRRGAEDHYEQYF.

Comments on this clonotype: One end of the junction varies from germline; a read error may be responsible. The chain combines TRBV10-3 with TRBJ1-5, with D possibly matching TRBD1 (5 bases). CDR1 ENHRY and CDR2 SYGVKD come from the germline V gene. CDR3 length equals 14 residues. The CDR3 loop reads CAISGGYSNQSQHF. The CDR3 DNA follows: TGTGCCATCAGTGGGGGGTATAGCAATCAGTCCCAGCATTTT.

V gene TRBV28 combines with J gene TRBJ1-1; D remains unclear. Trimming removed 3 bases at V and 1 base at J, with 9 bases between. The CDR3 spans 14 residues. The germline gives CDR1 MDHEN, CDR2 SYDVKM. The CDR3 sequence is CASSFHQTNTEAFF. CDR3 in DNA: TGTGCCAGCAGTTTCCACCAGACGAACACTGAAGCTTTCTTT.

To note about this clonotype: Compared with germline, one end of the junction differs, possibly owing to a read error. The V call is TRBV13, the J call TRBJ1-2; D call uncertain. Germline CDR1 is PRHDT and CDR2 is FYEKMQ (reference sequence). This CDR3 contains 12 residues. The DNA for the CDR3 is TGTGCCAGCAGCCCACCAGGTGGTGGCCACACCTTC. It yields the protein CASSPPGGGHTF.